Each of the 11 T cell receptor beta chains below was sequenced from the same sample in a study of human T cells and chemical hapten exposure. The time point was: pre-sensitization, week 0. Treatment indicated: therapeutic diphenylcyclopropenone sensitization with weekly scalp DPC. TCRdb reprocessed the RACE reads with MiXCR, giving one entry per CDR3 protein. The sample has under 90,000 distinct CDR3 sequences, approximately 9.9% seen once. Sequencing was performed on whole blood, taken in connection with sensitization to the hapten diphenylcyclopropenone (DPC). These TCRs come from a woman between 35 and 50 years old with alopecia areata. Some clones in this sample may be carry-over from other donors' samples.

There are many counts of this clonotype. The V and J genes are TRBV6-5 and TRBJ1-1; 7 nucleotides agree with TRBD1. The V gene end was trimmed by 2 bases and the J gene end by 2 bases; junction bases not matched to a gene: 5. CDR1 and CDR2 from the germline V gene are MNHEY and SVGAGI. The CDR3 length is 15 residues. CDR3 loop: CASSYGDRENTEAFF. For the CDR3, the DNA is TGTGCCAGCAGTTACGGGGACAGAGAAAACACTGAAGCTTTCTTT.

This clonotype was seen at least ten times. The V call is TRBV30, the J call TRBJ1-2; D is unclear. This CDR3 spans 18 amino acids. Germline CDR1 and CDR2: GTSNPN and SVGIG (reference sequence). V was pared by 3 bases and J by 4 bases, with 27 bases between. The CDR3 loop is CAWREVATKWGSSYGYTF. As DNA, the CDR3 is TGTGCCTGGAGAGAAGTAGCCACAAAGTGGGGAAGCAGCTATGGCTACACCTTC.

This clonotype was seen a single time. The chain couples TRBV7-2 to TRBJ1-6; D may be TRBD1 (6 bases). Between the trimmed V and J ends, which lost 2 bases and 10 bases, there was a span of 15 bases. The CDR3 has 15 residues. Per the germline V gene, CDR1 is SGHTA and CDR2 is FQGNSA. This CDR3 reads CASSLLRDTRSPLHF. The CDR3 coding sequence is TGTGCCAGCAGCTTACTCCGGGACACCAGATCACCCCTCCACTTT. Looking up the rest from reference TRBV7-2 and TRBJ1-6 gives the full variable domain: GAGVSQSPSNKVTEKGKDVELRCDPISGHTALYWYRQSLGQGLEFLIYFQGNSAPDKSGLPSDRFSAERTGGSVSTLTIQRTQQEDSAVYLCASSLLRDTRSPLHFGNGTRLTVT.

The V gene is TRBV7-2, the J gene TRBJ2-1; D uncertain. Trimming removed 5 bases at V and 10 bases at J, with 18 bases between. The CDR3 loop spans 14 amino acids. Germline V lookup: CDR1 SGHTA, CDR2 FQGNSA. The CDR3 DNA sequence: TGTGCCAGCAGCACGACAACAACCAGGAGAGAGCAGTTCTTC. This translates into CASSTTTTRREQFF.

This clonotype has a handful of counts. The rearrangement joins TRBV29-1 to TRBJ2-3; 7 bases map to TRBD2. The CDR3 is 15 residues long. In germline, CDR1 is SQVTM, CDR2 ANQGSEA. The V segment lost 2 bases and the J segment 2 bases; nucleotides outside the gene matches: 7. CDR3 nucleotides: TGCAGCGTTGAAAACTGGGAGGGCACCACAGATACGCAGTATTTT. Amino acid sequence: CSVENWEGTTDTQYF.

This clonotype was counted ten times or more. CDR3 nucleotide sequence: TGTGCCAGTAGTATGGGCACAGGTAGTATTATGAATTCACCCCTCCACTTT. Amino acids: CASSMGTGSIMNSPLHF. This chain uses TRBV19 with TRBJ1-6; D is perhaps TRBD1 (5 bases). The CDR3 spans 17 residues. Trimming cost V 3 bases and J 7 bases, with 19 bases left between them. The germline CDR1 and CDR2 sequences are LNHDA and SQIVND (reference sequence).

This clonotype was observed many times. J is TRBJ2-3 and V is TRBV28; either TRBD1 or TRBD2 may fit D (6 bases each). The V gene lost 4 bases and the J gene lost 1 base, with 27 bases spanning the gap. This CDR3 spans 20 amino acids. The germline V gene encodes CDR1 MDHEN and CDR2 SYDVKM. The CDR3 DNA reads as TGTGCCAGCAGTTCCCCCCTCAGAGCCGCGGGACAAACCGGCACAGATACGCAGTATTTT. Protein product: CASSSPLRAAGQTGTDTQYF.

This clonotype was picked up many times. The rearrangement joins TRBV15 to TRBJ2-4; D remains unclear. The CDR3 contains 13 residues. Germline V CDR1 and CDR2: LNHNV, YYDKDF (reference sequence). Trimming took 0 bases from V and 11 from J, leaving 11 bases between them. CDR3 residues: CATSREGIMVQYF. The DNA of the CDR3 is TGTGCCACCAGCAGAGAGGGTATAATGGTTCAGTACTTC.

This clonotype was counted between two and nine times. The rearrangement uses TRBV28 and TRBJ1-6, with D tentatively TRBD1 (6 bases). Deletions cut 6 bases from V and 10 bases from J, with 16 bases between. This CDR3 spans 14 amino acids. Germline-derived CDR1 and CDR2 are MDHEN and SYDVKM. Written as DNA, the CDR3 is TGTGCCAGCAGCCCCCGGACAGTGGGATCACCCCTCCACTTT. Encoded protein: CASSPRTVGSPLHF.

This clonotype showed up just a few times. The chain links TRBV21-1 to TRBJ2-7; the table assigns TRBD1, which was not confirmed against the DNA. TRBV21-1 is a pseudogene segment. This CDR3 is built from 13 residues. Here the CDR3 DNA reads TGTGCCAGCAGCAAAGCCACAGGGAACGAGCAGTACTTC. It specifies CASSKATGNEQYF.

In its sample, this clonotype was seen many times. The genes are TRBV13 and TRBJ2-4; D not resolved. V lost 5 bases to trimming and J lost 2 bases, with 7 bases between them. The germline gives CDR1 PRHDT, CDR2 FYEKMQ (reference sequence). The CDR3 is 13 amino acids. CDR3 DNA: TGTGCCAGCAGCCTGGTTCCCAAAAACATTCAGTACTTC. Translated: CASSLVPKNIQYF.